Shown below are 25 T cell receptor beta chains from a single sample sequenced in a study of T-cell reconstitution after alpha-beta-depleted transplantation in children. A TCRbeta library incorporating unique molecular identifiers was prepared. One entry per CDR3 protein, called by TCRdb with MiXCR from the PCR reads. The table has just under 150,000 distinct CDR3 sequences, about 9% seen once. The sequencing here drew on PBMCs, mostly from graft donor cells, taken 180 days after TCRalphabeta/CD19-depleted stem cell transplant. These receptors came from a female patient aged 2-10 years who had a stem cell transplant for congenital amegakaryocytic thrombocytopenia, so the T cells may come from the graft donor.

Ten or more counts support this clonotype. The genes are TRBV4-1 and TRBJ1-3; D is possibly TRBD1 (5 bases). This CDR3 comprises 16 residues. Trimming removed 0 bases at V and 3 bases at J, with 12 bases between. The germline V gene has CDR1 MGHRA and CDR2 YSYEKL. The CDR3 coding sequence is TGCGCCAGCAGCCAAGATTGGGGGACGGATGGAAACACCATATATTTT. It specifies CASSQDWGTDGNTIYF.

This clonotype was detected only a few times. The chain links TRBV20-1 to TRBJ2-7, with D possibly matching TRBD2 (5 bases). Trimming pared 0 bases from V and 9 bases from J, leaving 12 bases between. The V gene's germline CDR1 is DFQATT and CDR2 SNEGSKA (reference sequence). The CDR3 totals 12 residues. The chain's CDR3 is CSARDRGAVQYF. The CDR3 bases are TGCAGTGCTAGAGATCGGGGAGCGGTGCAGTACTTC.

On this clonotype itself: A much larger clone is a single base away; this may be a read error. V and J are TRBV6-5 and TRBJ2-1, with 7 positions matching TRBD1. Germline lookup yields CDR1 MNHEY and CDR2 SVGAGI. CDR3 length equals 14 residues. The CDR3 nucleotides are TGTGCCAGCAGTTCCGACGAGGGGGCCTATGAGCGGTTCTTC. This encodes CASSSDEGAYERFF.

This clonotype appeared a few times. V gene TRBV11-2 combines with J gene TRBJ2-4, with D uncertain. Germline V gene sequence: CDR1 SGHAT, CDR2 FQNNGV. CDR3 length: 15 amino acids. The germline V and J ends were trimmed by 2 bases and 0 bases, with 8 bases remaining between them. Here the CDR3 DNA reads TGTGCCAGCAGCTTACCCCTCCCAGCCAAAAACATTCAGTACTTC. Translated: CASSLPLPAKNIQYF.

Only a few counts were recorded for this clonotype. CDR3 DNA: TGTGCCAGCAGTGAAGTAGGAAGACGGAGGGCAGTCTCAGATACGCAGTATTTT. Protein: CASSEVGRRRAVSDTQYF. The V call is TRBV2, the J call TRBJ2-3; tentative D call: TRBD2 (6 bases). Trimming cost V 1 base and J 4 bases, with 21 bases left between them. Germline V gene lookup returns CDR1 SNHLY and CDR2 FYNNEI. The CDR3 is made up of 18 amino acids.

This clonotype was counted only a few times. CDR3 nucleotides: TGTGCCAGCAGTACCAGACAGGGATGGAGCAATCAGCCCCAGCATTTT. Encoded protein: CASSTRQGWSNQPQHF. The V gene is TRBV28, the J gene TRBJ1-5; 7 bases agree with TRBD1. J was trimmed by 1 base and V by 5 bases; bases with no gene match: 8. Germline V gives CDR1 MDHEN, CDR2 SYDVKM. This CDR3 has 16 residues.

In this sample, this clonotype turned up many times. The rearrangement links TRBV12-3 or TRBV12-4 to TRBJ2-7; 8 bases agree with TRBD1. Germline trimming cut 5 bases from V and 4 bases from J; bases unmatched to any gene: 7. The length of the CDR3 is 14 residues. CDR3 bases: TGTGCCAGCAGTCTTTGGACAGGGTCATACGAGCAGTACTTC. Protein sequence: CASSLWTGSYEQYF.

This clonotype was picked up many times. The V call is TRBV28, the J call TRBJ2-2; D remains ambiguous. Germline assignment: CDR1 MDHEN and CDR2 SYDVKM. The length of the CDR3 is 12 residues. V lost 3 bases to trimming and J lost 8 bases, with 7 bases between them. In DNA, the CDR3 is TGTGCCAGCAGTTTTCCCTCAGGGGAGCTGTTTTTT. Translated: CASSFPSGELFF.

This clonotype was seen at least ten times. This chain connects TRBV28 to TRBJ1-1, with TRBD1 matching over 10 bases. Germline V gene lookup returns CDR1 MDHEN and CDR2 SYDVKM. The trim removed 3 bases at V and 5 bases at J, leaving 6 bases unmatched. The CDR3 is 15 residues long. The DNA of the CDR3 is TGTGCCAGCAGTTTCGACAGGGGGCAGAAGACTGAAGCTTTCTTT. It codes for CASSFDRGQKTEAFF.

This clonotype came up once. The genes are TRBV5-1 and TRBJ1-1; maybe TRBD1 (5 bases). Per germline, CDR1 SGHRS and CDR2 YFSETQ. The ends were cut back, 2 bases at V and 4 bases at J, with 12 bases in the middle. This CDR3 is built from 14 residues. The CDR3, as DNA: TGCGCCAGCAGCTTCCCCAAAAGGGGCACTGAAGCTTTCTTT. It translates to CASSFPKRGTEAFF.

A note on this clonotype: A much more abundant neighbour one base away suggests this may be a read error. The chain is built from TRBV9 and TRBJ2-3; the D gene is possibly TRBD1 (5 bases). CDR3 length: 14 residues. The germline CDR1 and CDR2 sequences are SGDLS and YYNGEE. In DNA form, the CDR3 reads TGTGCCGGCAGCGTTTGGGGCTCCACAGATACGCAGTATTTT. This gives the protein CAGSVWGSTDTQYF.

In its sample, this clonotype was seen many times. V and J are TRBV20-1 and TRBJ2-3; D is unclear. Germline V gene sequence: CDR1 DFQATT, CDR2 SNEGSKA (reference sequence). Trimming took 1 base from V and 4 from J, leaving 6 bases between them. The CDR3 is 12 residues long. The CDR3 DNA sequence: TGCAGTGCTAGAGTCCTGGCAGATACGCAGTATTTT. Protein: CSARVLADTQYF.

This chain uses TRBV20-1 with TRBJ1-2; D uncertain. Deletions cut 5 bases from V and 4 bases from J, with 20 bases between. CDR1 is DFQATT and CDR2 is SNEGSKA in the germline V gene (reference sequence). The CDR3 runs to 15 residues. CDR3 sequence (DNA): TGCAGTGCTCATCCTAGGACGGGTTCGGTCTATGGCTACACCTTC. Protein: CSAHPRTGSVYGYTF.

This clonotype came up a few times. This sequence joins TRBV7-9 and TRBJ2-5; no clear D. V was pared by 4 bases and J by 5 bases, with 5 bases between. The CDR3 spans 11 residues. Germline-derived CDR1 and CDR2 are SEHNR and FQNEAQ (reference sequence). In nucleotides, the CDR3 is TGTGCCAGCAGCTCTACGGAGACCCAGTACTTC. Protein product: CASSSTETQYF.

This clonotype has a single count. This chain joins TRBV23-1 and TRBJ2-5, with 9 bases fitting TRBD1. TRBV23-1 is flagged as an ORF with uncertain function. This CDR3 is built from 15 residues. The V and J ends lost 4 bases and 2 bases, in that order; junction bases with no gene match: 5. CDR3 bases: TGCGCCAGCAGTCCGGACAGGGGCGATCAAGAGACCCAGTACTTC. Translation gives CASSPDRGDQETQYF.

The chain carries TRBV20-1 and TRBJ2-7; D is possibly TRBD1 (5 bases). Looked up from germline, CDR1 is DFQATT and CDR2 is SNEGSKA (reference sequence). V was trimmed by 7 bases and J by 0 bases, leaving 13 bases between them. CDR3 length: 13 amino acids. CDR3 sequence reads: CSVGDSSSYEQYF. The CDR3 DNA sequence: TGCAGTGTGGGTGACAGTAGCTCCTACGAGCAGTACTTC.

The chain uses TRBV7-2 and TRBJ2-2; no reliable D call. From germline, CDR1 is SGHTA and CDR2 FQGNSA. V was clipped by 2 bases and J by 6 bases, with 7 bases between them. The CDR3 has 13 amino acids. The CDR3 here is CASSLMDPGELFF. The DNA for the CDR3 is TGTGCCAGCAGCTTAATGGATCCCGGGGAGCTGTTTTTT.

This clonotype was observed many times. The rearrangement links TRBV12-3 or TRBV12-4 to TRBJ2-1; 8 nucleotides align to TRBD1. The CDR3 totals 16 residues. J lost 3 bases, V lost 7 bases, and 11 bases had no gene match. The CDR3 protein is CASNLGTGVFYNEQFF. The CDR3 nucleotides read TGTGCCAGCAATCTAGGGACAGGCGTCTTCTACAATGAGCAGTTCTTC.

The sample holds many counts of this clonotype. V gene TRBV28 combines with J gene TRBJ1-2, with D uncertain. The V end was cut by 6 bases, the J end by 4 bases, with 9 bases between. The CDR3 is made up of 12 amino acids. In germline, CDR1 is MDHEN, CDR2 SYDVKM. The CDR3 coding sequence is TGTGCCAGCAGCGGGGTGCGCTATGGCTACACCTTC. Translated, it gives CASSGVRYGYTF.

V and J are TRBV30 and TRBJ1-2, with no clear D. This CDR3 has 11 residues. V lost 0 bases, J lost 8 bases, and 7 bases lay in between. Germline values: CDR1 GTSNPN, CDR2 SVGIG (reference sequence). The CDR3 DNA follows: TGTGCCTGGAGTGTAACGGGAGGCTACACCTTC. As protein: CAWSVTGGYTF.

This clonotype showed up just a few times. J is TRBJ2-3 and V is TRBV7-9; possibly TRBD1 for D (6 bases). The CDR3 covers 14 residues. Trimming cost V 1 base and J 7 bases, with 12 bases left between them. The germline gives CDR1 SEHNR, CDR2 FQNEAQ (reference sequence). The CDR3 is CASSLGQEFNTQYF. The CDR3 coding sequence is TGTGCCAGCAGCTTAGGACAGGAATTCAATACGCAGTATTTT. The complete variable domain, with remaining parts taken from reference TRBV7-9 and TRBJ2-3, reads DTGVSQNPRHKITKRGQNVTFRCDPISEHNRLYWYRQTLGQGPEFLTYFQNEAQLEKSRLLSDRFSAERPKGSFSTLEIQRTEQGDSAMYLCASSLGQEFNTQYFGPGTRLTVL.

Only a few counts were recorded for this clonotype. The gene calls are TRBV5-1 and TRBJ2-1; D perhaps matches TRBD2 (5 bases). The germline V and J ends were trimmed by 2 bases and 9 bases, with 12 bases remaining between them. CDR1 and CDR2 (germline): SGHRS, YFSETQ. CDR3 length equals 13 residues. The CDR3 DNA is TGCGCCAGCAGCTTCGGGGAGTATGTTGAGCAGTTCTTC. This codes for CASSFGEYVEQFF.

This clonotype was observed at least ten times. This chain links TRBV2 with TRBJ1-2, with D hard to call. The CDR3 covers 10 residues. Trimming pared 8 bases from V and 7 bases from J, leaving 8 bases between. Germline lookup yields CDR1 SNHLY and CDR2 FYNNEI. CDR3 nucleotide sequence: TGTGCCAGCCGGGAGAGTGGCTACACCTTC. It specifies CASRESGYTF.

This clonotype was counted many times. The chain joins TRBV7-2 to TRBJ2-2, with D possibly matching TRBD2 (5 bases). The V end lost 6 bases, the J end lost 5 bases, and 13 bases lay between the germline ends. Germline CDR1 reads SGHTA; CDR2 reads FQGNSA. The CDR3 covers 14 residues. CDR3 region: CASRGSRGTGELFF. The DNA for the CDR3 is TGTGCCAGCAGGGGATCGCGAGGGACCGGGGAGCTGTTTTTT. Full variable domain (rest looked up from reference TRBV7-2 and TRBJ2-2): GAGVSQSPSNKVTEKGKDVELRCDPISGHTALYWYRQSLGQGLEFLIYFQGNSAPDKSGLPSDRFSAERTGGSVSTLTIQRTQQEDSAVYLCASRGSRGTGELFFGEGSRLTVL.

On this clonotype itself: The germline gene is not matched at one end of the junction; a read error may be the cause. This sequence joins TRBV24-1 and TRBJ2-1; possibly TRBD2 for D (6 bases). The CDR3 is 13 amino acids. The germline V gene encodes CDR1 KGHDR and CDR2 SFDVKD. For the CDR3, the DNA is TGTGCCACCAGTCATGGCGGGGCCCGTAAGCAGTTCTTT. Encoded protein: CATSHGGARKQFF.